What follows describes a single T cell receptor (beta chain). Its specificity is unknown. This sample is drawn from a study of cytomegalovirus exposure and HLA in healthy donors. Findings and limits, study-wide: As was reported, the HLA-A and HLA-B alleles of most subjects were accurately predicted from TCR beta sequences. According to the study, about 180 TCR beta chains were cytomegalovirus-associated. The authors considered a cluster of highly shared sequence variants likely to be a sequencing artifact.

The PCR ran on 60 Vbeta and 13 Jbeta primers. Profiled with immunoSEQ multiplex PCR; TCRdb holds only in-frame clones, not every one. This sample has fewer than 200,000 clones; over 9.5% occur once, and the top ten carry more than 7%. The CDR3 is made up of 15 amino acids. CDR1 is SGHKS and CDR2 is YYEKEE in the germline V gene (reference sequence). V lost 4 bases and J lost 8; bases outside the gene matches: 11. Sequencing input: PBMCs. The clonotype comes from a middle-aged man in good health and CMV-seropositive. The chain joins TRBV5-5 to TRBJ2-1; 8 positions match TRBD2. The DNA of the CDR3 is TGTGCCAGCAGCATAACGTCGGGGGGGGGCGATGAGCAGTTCTTC. It encodes CASSITSGGGDEQFF.